The present entry profiles one T cell receptor beta chain with its context. This clone may be a read error of a much larger clone one base away. TCRdb processed the RT-PCR reads anew with MiXCR; each CDR3 protein has one entry. This sample has roughly 960,000 distinct CDR3 sequences, with about a sixth found just once. The entry originates in a study of patients and donors after allogeneic stem cell transplantation. The material sequenced was blood, either unsorted or a sorted T cell fraction (not recorded which). The TCR originated in a human donor who was either an allogeneic HSCT recipient or a stem cell or donor lymphocyte infusion donor (not recorded which). It is not recorded whose cells these are; they may come from a transplant donor.

The chain's CDR3 is CASRGGASYNEQFF. In nucleotides, the CDR3 is TGTGCCAGCAGAGGGGGGGCCTCCTACAATGAGCAGTTCTTC. The chain uses TRBV2 and TRBJ2-1, with D perhaps matching TRBD2 (7 bases). V was shortened by 6 bases and J by 0 bases, with 9 bases between the two germline ends. Germline V gene data show CDR1 as SNHLY and CDR2 as FYNNEI. The CDR3 has 14 amino acids. Full variable domain (rest looked up from reference TRBV2 and TRBJ2-1): EPEVTQTPSHQVTQMGQEVILRCVPISNHLYFYWYRQILGQKVEFLVSFYNNEISEKSEIFDDQFSVERPDGSNFTLKIRSTKLEDSAMYFCASRGGASYNEQFFGPGTRLTVL.